The 16 T cell receptor beta chains reported below all come from one sample, sequenced in a study of control samples from healthy donors and cancer patients. Sequenced by immunoSEQ multiplex PCR; TCRdb stores in-frame clones only, minus some. This table has 200,000 or so clones, about 90% appearing once. Sequenced sample: blood. Receptors originate from a man younger than 40 in good health.

V usage is TRBV5-1 and J usage is TRBJ2-5, with 10 bases lining up with TRBD1. This CDR3 spans 14 amino acids. With V trimmed by 3 bases and J by 5 bases, 4 bases remained unmatched. CDR1 is SGHRS, CDR2 YFSETQ, per germline. The CDR3 DNA reads TGCGCCAGCAGCTCTGGGACAGGGGATGAGACCCAGTACTTC. Amino acid sequence: CASSSGTGDETQYF.

The genes are TRBV18 and TRBJ1-6; 7 bases align to TRBD1. Germline V gives CDR1 KGHSH, CDR2 LQKENI. V shed 1 base and J 3 bases; nucleotides not matched to a gene: 0. The CDR3 extends over 15 amino acids. CDR3 amino acids: CASSPRQGYNSPLHF. DNA for the CDR3: TGTGCCAGCTCACCACGACAGGGCTATAATTCACCCCTCCACTTT. The variable domain in full, completed from reference TRBV18 and TRBJ1-6, reads NAGVMQNPRHLVRRRGQEARLRCSPMKGHSHVYWYRQLPEEGLKFMVYLQKENIIDESGMPKERFSAEFPKEGPSILRIQQVVRGDSAAYFCASSPRQGYNSPLHFGNGTRLTVT.

The chain recombines TRBV2 with TRBJ1-1; the match to TRBD1 covers 8 bases. The germline V gene encodes CDR1 SNHLY and CDR2 FYNNEI. The CDR3 spans 14 residues. J gave up 5 bases and V 3 bases, and 5 bases lay outside the gene matches. This CDR3 reads CASSEDRAGTEAFF. The DNA for the CDR3 is TGTGCCAGCAGTGAGGACAGGGCTGGGACTGAAGCTTTCTTT.

This sequence joins TRBV7-9 and TRBJ1-6, with 7 bases fitting TRBD1. The CDR3 contains 15 residues. In germline, CDR1 is SEHNR, CDR2 FQNEAQ (reference sequence). V trimming: 5 bases; J trimming: 3 bases; junction bases outside the gene matches: 4. The CDR3 DNA is TGTGCCAGCAGCAGGGACAGCGACTATAATTCACCCCTCCACTTT. As protein: CASSRDSDYNSPLHF.

This clone was counted once. The V and J genes are TRBV7-6 and TRBJ2-6; D not resolved. Deletions cut 5 bases from V and 2 bases from J, with 10 bases between. CDR1 and CDR2 from the germline V gene are SGHVS and FNYEAQ. This CDR3 has 15 residues. CDR3 sequence: CASSPQGTGANVLTF. The CDR3 DNA reads as TGTGCCAGCAGCCCACAAGGGACTGGGGCCAACGTCCTGACTTTC.

The rearrangement uses TRBV7-8 and TRBJ2-1; 15 bases align to TRBD2. Germline V CDR1 and CDR2: SGHVS, FQNEAQ. CDR3 length equals 18 residues. V dropped 5 bases and J dropped 4; count of bases not matched to a gene: 9. The CDR3 region is CASSITGTSGGRYNEQFF. Written as DNA, the CDR3 is TGTGCCAGCAGCATAACCGGGACTAGCGGGGGGAGATACAATGAGCAGTTCTTC.

The genes are TRBV18 and TRBJ2-2; D possibly corresponds to TRBD2 (6 bases). The CDR3 spans 16 residues. V was trimmed by 4 bases and J by 3 bases, leaving 15 bases between them. CDR1 is KGHSH, CDR2 LQKENI, per germline. The DNA for the CDR3 is TGTGCCAGCTCACGGCGGATAGCGGATGACACCGGGGAGCTGTTTTTT. Translating gives CASSRRIADDTGELFF. Using reference TRBV18 and TRBJ2-2 for the parts outside the CDR3, the full variable domain is NAGVMQNPRHLVRRRGQEARLRCSPMKGHSHVYWYRQLPEEGLKFMVYLQKENIIDESGMPKERFSAEFPKEGPSILRIQQVVRGDSAAYFCASSRRIADDTGELFFGEGSRLTVL.

The J gene is TRBJ1-2, the V gene TRBV29-1; D gene unclear. The CDR3 covers 12 residues. The V and J ends lost 2 bases and 4 bases respectively, with 8 bases between them. Germline V gene sequence: CDR1 SQVTM, CDR2 ANQGSEA. This CDR3 is CSVERRGYGYTF. As DNA, the CDR3 is TGCAGCGTTGAACGGCGGGGCTATGGCTACACCTTC.

The rearrangement joins TRBV15 to TRBJ2-1; D is perhaps TRBD1 or TRBD2 (5 bases each). Germline values: CDR1 LNHNV, CDR2 YYDKDF (reference sequence). Trimming stripped 9 bases from V and 5 bases from J, with 11 bases between. The CDR3 loop spans 12 amino acids. The CDR3: CATRGRHNEQFF. The DNA of the CDR3 is TGTGCCACTAGGGGACGTCACAATGAGCAGTTCTTC.

This chain uses TRBV11-2 with TRBJ1-5; D not certain. Trimming shortened V by 2 bases and J by 3 bases, and 11 bases separated the two germline ends. Germline V gene lookup returns CDR1 SGHAT and CDR2 FQNNGV. This CDR3 has 15 residues. CDR3 sequence: CASSLQKGLNQPQHF. CDR3 nucleotide sequence: TGTGCCAGCAGCTTACAAAAAGGCCTCAATCAGCCCCAGCATTTT.

The V gene is TRBV19, the J gene TRBJ1-2; 8 nucleotides match TRBD1. The ends lost 7 bases at V and 6 bases at J; junction bases unmatched: 22. There are 18 residues in the CDR3. Looked up from germline, CDR1 is LNHDA and CDR2 is SQIVND (reference sequence). Written as DNA, the CDR3 is TGTGCCAGTACCGACCAGGGCAGGGGGCGAGGGAATTCTAATGGCTACACCTTC. This codes for CASTDQGRGRGNSNGYTF.

This clone was detected only once. J is TRBJ1-1 and V is TRBV9; 7 bases fit TRBD1. This CDR3 is built from 15 residues. From germline, CDR1 is SGDLS and CDR2 YYNGEE. The junction had 5 bases not matched to a gene; V was cut back by 3 bases and J by 0 bases. CDR3 sequence reads: CASSDRQGMNTEAFF. In DNA form, the CDR3 reads TGTGCCAGCAGCGATCGACAGGGCATGAACACTGAAGCTTTCTTT.

This clone is a singleton in its sample. The chain uses TRBV30 and TRBJ1-2; D not certain. The CDR3 totals 14 residues. Trimming pared 2 bases from V and 7 bases from J, leaving 17 bases between. The germline gives CDR1 GTSNPN, CDR2 SVGIG (reference sequence). This CDR3 is CAWSHGRNSAGYTF. The CDR3 region has the DNA TGTGCCTGGAGTCACGGACGGAATTCTGCTGGCTACACCTTC.

The chain joins TRBV7-9 to TRBJ2-7; tentatively, D is TRBD1 or TRBD2 (5 bases each). The V end was cut by 4 bases, the J end by 3 bases, with 13 bases between. Germline values: CDR1 SEHNR, CDR2 FQNEAQ (reference sequence). CDR3 length: 14 amino acids. This CDR3 is CASSSSRTYYEQYF. CDR3 DNA sequence: TGTGCCAGCAGCTCTAGCAGGACATACTACGAGCAGTACTTC.

The V and J genes are TRBV5-5 and TRBJ1-6, with D unresolved. V was cut by 1 base and J by 6 bases, with 8 bases left in between. This CDR3 comprises 14 residues. CDR1 and CDR2 (germline): SGHKS, YYEKEE (reference sequence). The CDR3 loop is CASSLRPANSPLHF. The CDR3 nucleotides are TGTGCCAGCAGCTTGAGGCCGGCTAATTCACCCCTCCACTTT.

As DNA, the CDR3 is TGTGCCAGCCGCGGGACTAGCGGGGGGAAGGGGGAGCTGTTTTTT. Translating it yields CASRGTSGGKGELFF. The J gene is TRBJ2-2, the V gene TRBV7-2; 15 nucleotides line up with TRBD2. CDR3 size: 15 residues. Germline CDR1 is SGHTA and CDR2 is FQGNSA. V lost 8 bases and J lost 8; bases outside the gene matches: 6.